One T cell receptor (beta chain) is described in this entry. What it recognizes is unknown. These data are taken from a study of cytomegalovirus exposure and HLA in healthy donors. Study-wide results and caveats: Donors were assumed by presence/absence analyses to have roughly uniform sequencing depth. Beyond CMV serostatus, there was no information to go on about immune exposure.

V lost 1 base and J 1 base, leaving 8 bases between the germline ends. This CDR3 has 14 residues. The germline V gene has CDR1 LGHNA and CDR2 YNFKEQ. Researchers ran the PCR with 60 Vbeta and 13 Jbeta primers. Measured with immunoSEQ multiplex PCR; TCRdb has only the in-frame clones, and not every one. The sample lists over 130,000 clones, roughly 80% occurring once. V and J are TRBV4-2 and TRBJ2-7, with D possibly matching TRBD2 (5 bases). The receptor was isolated from a female donor in good health and CMV-seronegative. The sample taken for sequencing was PBMCs. The DNA for the CDR3 is TGTGCCAGCAGCCAAGGTACTAGTTCCTACGAGCAGTACTTC. Its translation is CASSQGTSSYEQYF.